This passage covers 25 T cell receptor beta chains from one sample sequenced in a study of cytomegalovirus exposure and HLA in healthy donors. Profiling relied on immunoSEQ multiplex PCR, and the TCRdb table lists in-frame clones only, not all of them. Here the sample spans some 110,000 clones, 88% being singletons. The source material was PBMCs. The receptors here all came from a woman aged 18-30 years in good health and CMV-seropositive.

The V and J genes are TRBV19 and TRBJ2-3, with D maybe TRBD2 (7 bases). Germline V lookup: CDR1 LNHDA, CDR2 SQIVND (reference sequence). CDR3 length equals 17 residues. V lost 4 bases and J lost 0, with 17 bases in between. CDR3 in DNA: TGTGCCAGTAGTAGCCATCGGCGGGGGCCTAGCACAGATACGCAGTATTTT. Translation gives CASSSHRRGPSTDTQYF.

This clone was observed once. CDR3 DNA: TGTGCCAGCAGCTTCGGTGTGACAGCTAACTATGGCTACACCTTC. Translation: CASSFGVTANYGYTF. The chain joins TRBV5-4 to TRBJ1-2, with a tentative D call TRBD1 (5 bases). V was pared by 2 bases and J by 0 bases, with 11 bases between. Germline V lookup: CDR1 SGHNT, CDR2 YYREEE (reference sequence). CDR3 length: 15 amino acids.

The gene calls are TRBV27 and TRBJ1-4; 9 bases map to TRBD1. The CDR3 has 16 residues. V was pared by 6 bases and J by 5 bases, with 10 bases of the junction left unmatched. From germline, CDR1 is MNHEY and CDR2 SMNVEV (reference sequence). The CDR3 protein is CASSHITGTGNEKLFF. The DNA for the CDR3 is TGTGCCAGCAGCCATATAACCGGGACAGGGAATGAAAAACTGTTTTTT.

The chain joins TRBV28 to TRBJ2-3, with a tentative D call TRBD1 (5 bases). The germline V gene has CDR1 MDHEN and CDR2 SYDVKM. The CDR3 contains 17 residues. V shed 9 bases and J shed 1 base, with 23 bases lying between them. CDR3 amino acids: CASQENILGAGTDTQYF. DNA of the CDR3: TGTGCCAGTCAAGAGAACATCCTAGGGGCCGGCACAGATACGCAGTATTTT.

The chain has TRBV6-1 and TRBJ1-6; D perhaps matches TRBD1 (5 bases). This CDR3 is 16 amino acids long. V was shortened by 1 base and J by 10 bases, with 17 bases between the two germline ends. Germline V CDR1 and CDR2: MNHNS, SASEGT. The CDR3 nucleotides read TGTGCCAGCAGTGAAGTGGCAGGGCCTCCTCGATCACCCCTCCACTTT. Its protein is CASSEVAGPPRSPLHF.

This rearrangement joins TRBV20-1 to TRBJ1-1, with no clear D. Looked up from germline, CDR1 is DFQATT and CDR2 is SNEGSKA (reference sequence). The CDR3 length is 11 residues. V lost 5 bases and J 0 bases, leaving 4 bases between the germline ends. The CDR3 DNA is TGCAGTGCTTACTTGAACACTGAAGCTTTCTTT. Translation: CSAYLNTEAFF.

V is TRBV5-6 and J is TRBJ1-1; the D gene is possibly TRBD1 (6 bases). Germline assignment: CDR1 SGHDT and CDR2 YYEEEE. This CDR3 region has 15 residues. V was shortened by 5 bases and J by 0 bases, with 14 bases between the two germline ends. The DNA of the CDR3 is TGTGCCAGCAGAATAAGGACAGTCTTGAACACTGAAGCTTTCTTT. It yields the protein CASRIRTVLNTEAFF.

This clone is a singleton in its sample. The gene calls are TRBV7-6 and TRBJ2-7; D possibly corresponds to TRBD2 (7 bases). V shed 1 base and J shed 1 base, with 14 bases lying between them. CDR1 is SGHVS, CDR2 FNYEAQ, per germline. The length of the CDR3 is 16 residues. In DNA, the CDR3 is TGTGCCAGCAGCTTAGGAAGCAGGGGAGGGTCCTACGAGCAGTACTTC. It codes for CASSLGSRGGSYEQYF.

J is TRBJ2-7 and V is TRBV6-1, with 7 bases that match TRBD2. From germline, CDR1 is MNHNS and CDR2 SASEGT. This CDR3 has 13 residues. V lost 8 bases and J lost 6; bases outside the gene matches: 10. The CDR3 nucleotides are TGTGCCAGCGCCGGGGGGACCCGTGGCGAGCAGTACGTC. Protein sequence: CASAGGTRGEQYV.

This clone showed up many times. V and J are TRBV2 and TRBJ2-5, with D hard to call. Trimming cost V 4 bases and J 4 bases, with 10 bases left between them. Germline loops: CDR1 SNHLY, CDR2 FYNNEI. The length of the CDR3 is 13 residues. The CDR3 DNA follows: TGTGCCAGCAGTGGGCAGTACAGAGAGACCCAGTACTTC. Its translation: CASSGQYRETQYF.

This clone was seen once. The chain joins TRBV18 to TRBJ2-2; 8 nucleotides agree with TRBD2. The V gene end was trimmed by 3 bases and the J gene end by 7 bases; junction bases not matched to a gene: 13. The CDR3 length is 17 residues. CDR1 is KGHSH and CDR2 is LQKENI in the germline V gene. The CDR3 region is CASSPGSGGPKSGELFF. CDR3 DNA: TGTGCCAGCTCACCGGGGAGCGGGGGCCCGAAGAGCGGGGAGCTGTTTTTT.

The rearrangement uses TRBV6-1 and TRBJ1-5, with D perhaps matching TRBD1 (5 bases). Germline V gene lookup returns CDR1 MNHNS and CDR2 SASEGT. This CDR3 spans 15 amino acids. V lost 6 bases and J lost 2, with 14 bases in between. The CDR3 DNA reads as TGTGCCAGCAGCACCGGGGGTTCTGGCAATCAGCCCCAGCATTTT. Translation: CASSTGGSGNQPQHF.

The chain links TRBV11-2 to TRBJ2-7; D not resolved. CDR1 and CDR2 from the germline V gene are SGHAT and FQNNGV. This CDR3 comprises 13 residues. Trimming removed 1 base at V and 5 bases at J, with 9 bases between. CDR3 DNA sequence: TGTGCCAGCAGCTTAGCGGGTCCCCACGAGCAGTACTTC. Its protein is CASSLAGPHEQYF.

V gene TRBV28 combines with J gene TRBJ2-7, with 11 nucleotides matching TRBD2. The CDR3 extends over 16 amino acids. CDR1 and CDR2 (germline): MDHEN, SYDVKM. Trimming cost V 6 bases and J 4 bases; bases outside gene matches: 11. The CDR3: CASRPISGTSGYEQYF. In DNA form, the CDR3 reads TGTGCCAGCAGGCCGATATCCGGGACTAGCGGTTACGAGCAGTACTTC.

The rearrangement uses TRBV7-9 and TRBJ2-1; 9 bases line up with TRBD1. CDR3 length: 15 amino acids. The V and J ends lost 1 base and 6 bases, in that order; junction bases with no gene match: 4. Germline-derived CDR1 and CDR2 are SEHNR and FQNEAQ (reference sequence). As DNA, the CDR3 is TGTGCCAGCAGCTTAGGACAGGGGGTCAGCAATGAGCAGTTCTTC. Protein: CASSLGQGVSNEQFF.

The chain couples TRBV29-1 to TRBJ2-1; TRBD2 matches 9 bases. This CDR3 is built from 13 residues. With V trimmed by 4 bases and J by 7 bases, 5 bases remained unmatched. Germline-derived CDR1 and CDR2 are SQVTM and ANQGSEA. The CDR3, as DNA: TGCAGCGTTGGGACTAGCGCGGGGAATGAGCAGTTCTTC. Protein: CSVGTSAGNEQFF.

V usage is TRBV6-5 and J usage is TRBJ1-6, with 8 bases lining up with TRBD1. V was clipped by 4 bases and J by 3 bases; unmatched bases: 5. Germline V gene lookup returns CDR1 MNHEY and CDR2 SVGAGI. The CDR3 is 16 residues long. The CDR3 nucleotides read TGTGCCAGCAGTTCCCAGACAGGGGACTATAATTCACCCCTCCACTTT. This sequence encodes CASSSQTGDYNSPLHF.

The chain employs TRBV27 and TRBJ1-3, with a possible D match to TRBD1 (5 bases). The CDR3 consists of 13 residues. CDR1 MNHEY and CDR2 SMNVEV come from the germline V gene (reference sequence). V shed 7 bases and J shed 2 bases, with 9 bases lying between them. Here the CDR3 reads CASTTGPGNTIYF. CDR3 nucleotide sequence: TGTGCCAGCACCACAGGCCCTGGAAACACCATATATTTT.

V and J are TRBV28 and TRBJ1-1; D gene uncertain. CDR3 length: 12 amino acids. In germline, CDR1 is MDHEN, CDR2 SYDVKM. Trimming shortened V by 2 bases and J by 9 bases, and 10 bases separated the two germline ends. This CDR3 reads CASSLLQNQAFF. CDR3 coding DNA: TGTGCCAGCAGTTTACTCCAGAACCAAGCTTTCTTT.

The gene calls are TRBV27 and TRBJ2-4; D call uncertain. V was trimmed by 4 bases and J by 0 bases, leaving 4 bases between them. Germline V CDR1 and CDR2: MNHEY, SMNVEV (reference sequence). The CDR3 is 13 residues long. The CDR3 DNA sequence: TGTGCCAGCAGTTCCCTAGCCAAAAACATTCAGTACTTC. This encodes CASSSLAKNIQYF.

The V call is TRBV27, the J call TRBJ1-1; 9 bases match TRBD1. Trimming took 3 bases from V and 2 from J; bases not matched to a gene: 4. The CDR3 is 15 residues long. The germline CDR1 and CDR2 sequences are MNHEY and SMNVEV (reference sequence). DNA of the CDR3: TGTGCCAGCAGTTTCAGGGGACAGGGTAACACTGAAGCTTTCTTT. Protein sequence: CASSFRGQGNTEAFF.

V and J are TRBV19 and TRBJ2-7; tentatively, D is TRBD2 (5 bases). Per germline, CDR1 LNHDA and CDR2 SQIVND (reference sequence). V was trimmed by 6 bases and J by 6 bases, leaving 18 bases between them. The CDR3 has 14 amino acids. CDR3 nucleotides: TGTGCCAGTAGGCCCTGGGTCGGAGGTGCCGAGCAGTACTTC. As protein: CASRPWVGGAEQYF. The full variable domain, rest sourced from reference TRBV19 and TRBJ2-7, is DGGITQSPKYLFRKEGQNVTLSCEQNLNHDAMYWYRQDPGQGLRLIYYSQIVNDFQKGDIAEGYSVSREKKESFPLTVTSAQKNPTAFYLCASRPWVGGAEQYFGPGTRLTVT.

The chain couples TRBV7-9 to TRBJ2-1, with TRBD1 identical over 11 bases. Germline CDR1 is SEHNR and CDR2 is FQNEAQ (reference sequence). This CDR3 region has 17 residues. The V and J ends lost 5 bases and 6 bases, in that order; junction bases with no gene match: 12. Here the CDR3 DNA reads TGTGCCAGCAGCCTCTCCGGGACAGGGGGATTCATCAATGAGCAGTTCTTC. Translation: CASSLSGTGGFINEQFF. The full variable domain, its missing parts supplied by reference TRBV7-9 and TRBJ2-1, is DTGVSQNPRHKITKRGQNVTFRCDPISEHNRLYWYRQTLGQGPEFLTYFQNEAQLEKSRLLSDRFSAERPKGSFSTLEIQRTEQGDSAMYLCASSLSGTGGFINEQFFGPGTRLTVL.

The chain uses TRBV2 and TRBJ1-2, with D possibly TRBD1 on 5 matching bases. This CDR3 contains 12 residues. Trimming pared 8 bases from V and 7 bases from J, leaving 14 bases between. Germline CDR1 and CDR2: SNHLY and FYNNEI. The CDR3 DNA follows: TGTGCCAGCTCTGCAGGGATGGTTGGCTACACCTTC. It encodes CASSAGMVGYTF.

DNA of the CDR3: TGTGCCAGCAGCCAGGGGACTAACTATGGCTACACCTTC. Amino acid sequence: CASSQGTNYGYTF. The V gene is TRBV5-4, the J gene TRBJ1-2; a weak D match, TRBD1 (6 bases). Deletions cut 4 bases from V and 0 bases from J, with 7 bases between. Per the germline V gene, CDR1 is SGHNT and CDR2 is YYREEE (reference sequence). This CDR3 is built from 13 residues.